This T cell receptor (beta chain) comes out of a study of blood T cell repertoires in COVID-19. Across the study: Sites in the United States, Italy and Spain provided acute and convalescent COVID-19 samples.

Original processing methods: Counts of nucleated cells, estimated from reference gene primer amplification, were obtained. Method: immunoSEQ multiplex PCR; TCRdb's copy keeps in-frame clones and lacks some. Clone size and V and J calls were adopted from that table, with D and trimming inferred from the DNA. Altogether about 81,000 clones are present, 82% being singletons, with the ten largest covering approximately 7%. Looked up from germline, CDR1 is LNHDA and CDR2 is SQIVND (reference sequence). The ends lost 7 bases at V and 9 bases at J; junction bases unmatched: 18. This CDR3 contains 17 residues.

The clonotype comes from a human donor in a cohort sampled during active COVID-19. The sample comprised peripheral blood. V gene TRBV19 combines with J gene TRBJ2-1, with 10 bases aligning to TRBD2. Here the CDR3 reads CASISYQGSSGGGEQFF. CDR3 nucleotide sequence: TGTGCCAGTATTTCCTATCAGGGGTCTAGCGGGGGAGGTGAGCAGTTCTTC.